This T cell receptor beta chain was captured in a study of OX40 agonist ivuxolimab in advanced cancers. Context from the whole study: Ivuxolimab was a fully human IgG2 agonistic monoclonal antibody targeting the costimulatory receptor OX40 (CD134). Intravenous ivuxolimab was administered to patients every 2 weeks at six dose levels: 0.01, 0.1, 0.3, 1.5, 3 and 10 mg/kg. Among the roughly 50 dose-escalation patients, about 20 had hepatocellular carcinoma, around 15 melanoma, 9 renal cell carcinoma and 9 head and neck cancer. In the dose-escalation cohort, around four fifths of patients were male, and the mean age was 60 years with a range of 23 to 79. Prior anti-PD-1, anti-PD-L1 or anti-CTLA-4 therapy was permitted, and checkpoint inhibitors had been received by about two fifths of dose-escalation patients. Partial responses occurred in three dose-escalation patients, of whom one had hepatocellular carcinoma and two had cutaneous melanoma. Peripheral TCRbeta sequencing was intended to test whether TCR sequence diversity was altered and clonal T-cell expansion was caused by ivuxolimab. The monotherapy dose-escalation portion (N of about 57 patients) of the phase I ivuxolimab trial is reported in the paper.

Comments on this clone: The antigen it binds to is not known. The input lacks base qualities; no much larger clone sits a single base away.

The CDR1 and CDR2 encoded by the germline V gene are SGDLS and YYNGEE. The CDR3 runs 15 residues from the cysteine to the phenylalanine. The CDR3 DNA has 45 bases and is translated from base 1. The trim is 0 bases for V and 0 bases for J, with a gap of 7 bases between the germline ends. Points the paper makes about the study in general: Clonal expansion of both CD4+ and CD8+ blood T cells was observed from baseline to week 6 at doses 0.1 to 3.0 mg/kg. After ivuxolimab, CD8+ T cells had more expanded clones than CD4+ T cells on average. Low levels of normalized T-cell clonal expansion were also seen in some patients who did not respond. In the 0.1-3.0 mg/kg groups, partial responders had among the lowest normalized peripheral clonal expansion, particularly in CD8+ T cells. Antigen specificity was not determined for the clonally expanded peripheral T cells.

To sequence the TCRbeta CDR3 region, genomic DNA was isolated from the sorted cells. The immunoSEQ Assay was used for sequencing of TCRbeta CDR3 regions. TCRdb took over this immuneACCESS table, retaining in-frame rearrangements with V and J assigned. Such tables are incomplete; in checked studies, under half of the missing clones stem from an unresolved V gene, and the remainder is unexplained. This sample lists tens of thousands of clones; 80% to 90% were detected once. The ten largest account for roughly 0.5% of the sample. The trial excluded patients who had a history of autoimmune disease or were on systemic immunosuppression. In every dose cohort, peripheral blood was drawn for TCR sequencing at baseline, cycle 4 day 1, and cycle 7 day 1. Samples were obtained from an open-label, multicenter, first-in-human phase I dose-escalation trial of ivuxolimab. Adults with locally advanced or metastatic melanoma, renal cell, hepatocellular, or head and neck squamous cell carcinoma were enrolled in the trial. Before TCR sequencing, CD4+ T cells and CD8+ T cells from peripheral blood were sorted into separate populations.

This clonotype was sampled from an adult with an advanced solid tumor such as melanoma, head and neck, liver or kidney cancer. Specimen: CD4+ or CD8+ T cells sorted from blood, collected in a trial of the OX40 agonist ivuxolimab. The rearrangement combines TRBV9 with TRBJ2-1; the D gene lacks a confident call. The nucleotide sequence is TGTGCCAGCAGCGTAGCGGTTAGCTCCTACAATGAGCAGTTCTTC. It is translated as CASSVAVSSYNEQFF.